This TCR beta chain was recovered during a study of shared clonotypes between healthy human individuals. Study background: Donors consisted of two women and a few men between 18 and 49. Whole-study results and caveats: Shared clonotypes: approximately 4.5% naive CD4, roughly 3.5% naive CD8, less than 2.5% memory CD4, around 0.4% memory CD8.

CD45RO-negative CD8 cells positively selected for CCR7 made up the naive population, which excluded terminally differentiated effector memory CD45RA+ cells. All the donors were Caucasian adults who lived in Nashville, Tennessee. The assay was immunoSEQ multiplex PCR, and TCRdb's table has in-frame clones only and misses some. The sample yields more than 2 million clones, about 95% seen once. The CDR3 runs to 13 residues. V gave up 7 bases and J gave up 0 bases; unmatched junction bases: 3. Germline V CDR1 and CDR2: SQVTM, ANQGSEA. To note about this clone: Its antigen is unidentified.

This receptor was taken from a man aged 18 to 29 in good health. The rearrangement uses TRBV29-1 and TRBJ1-2, with 9 bases fitting TRBD1. The sequencing sample was made of naive CD8+ T cells sorted from blood. The CDR3 is CSAWTGANYGYTF. CDR3 nucleotides: TGCAGCGCCTGGACAGGGGCTAACTATGGCTACACCTTC.